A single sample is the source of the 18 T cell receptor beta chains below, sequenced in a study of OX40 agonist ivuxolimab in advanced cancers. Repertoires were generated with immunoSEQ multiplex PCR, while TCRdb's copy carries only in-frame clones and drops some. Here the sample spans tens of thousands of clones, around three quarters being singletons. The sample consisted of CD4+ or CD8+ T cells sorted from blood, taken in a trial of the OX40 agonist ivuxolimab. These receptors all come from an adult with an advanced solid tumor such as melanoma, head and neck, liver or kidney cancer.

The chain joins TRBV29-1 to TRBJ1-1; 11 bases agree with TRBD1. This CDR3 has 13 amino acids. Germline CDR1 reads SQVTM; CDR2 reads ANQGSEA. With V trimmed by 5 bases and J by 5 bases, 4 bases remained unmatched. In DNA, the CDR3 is TGCAGCGTTACCGGGACAGGGGGAACTGAAGCTTTCTTT. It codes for CSVTGTGGTEAFF.

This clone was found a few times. The CDR3 loop reads CAIRDGNYGYTF. The CDR3 DNA sequence: TGTGCCATCAGAGACGGTAACTATGGCTACACCTTC. The rearrangement joins TRBV10-3 to TRBJ1-2; D gene unclear. The germline gives CDR1 ENHRY, CDR2 SYGVKD. V was shortened by 6 bases and J by 1 base, with 6 bases between the two germline ends. The CDR3 is 12 amino acids.

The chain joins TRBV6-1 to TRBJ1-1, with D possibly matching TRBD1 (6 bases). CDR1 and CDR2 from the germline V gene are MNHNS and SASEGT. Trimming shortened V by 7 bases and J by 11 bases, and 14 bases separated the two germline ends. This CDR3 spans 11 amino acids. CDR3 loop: CASTQGPKAFF. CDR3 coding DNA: TGTGCCAGCACTCAGGGGCCAAAGGCTTTCTTT.

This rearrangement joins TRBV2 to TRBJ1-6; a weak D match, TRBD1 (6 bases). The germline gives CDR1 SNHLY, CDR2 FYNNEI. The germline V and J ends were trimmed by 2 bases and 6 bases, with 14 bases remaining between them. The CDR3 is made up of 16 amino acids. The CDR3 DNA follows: TGTGCCAGCAGTGAATTCGGGGACATGGGTAATTCACCCCTCCACTTT. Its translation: CASSEFGDMGNSPLHF. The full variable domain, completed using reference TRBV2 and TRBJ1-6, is EPEVTQTPSHQVTQMGQEVILRCVPISNHLYFYWYRQILGQKVEFLVSFYNNEISEKSEIFDDQFSVERPDGSNFTLKIRSTKLEDSAMYFCASSEFGDMGNSPLHFGNGTRLTVT.

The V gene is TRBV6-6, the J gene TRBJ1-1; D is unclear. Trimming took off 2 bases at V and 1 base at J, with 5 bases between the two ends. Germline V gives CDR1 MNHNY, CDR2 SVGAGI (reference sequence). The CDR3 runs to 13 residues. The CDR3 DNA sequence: TGTGCCAGCAGTTACGCGGAGAACACTGAAGCTTTCTTT. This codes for CASSYAENTEAFF.

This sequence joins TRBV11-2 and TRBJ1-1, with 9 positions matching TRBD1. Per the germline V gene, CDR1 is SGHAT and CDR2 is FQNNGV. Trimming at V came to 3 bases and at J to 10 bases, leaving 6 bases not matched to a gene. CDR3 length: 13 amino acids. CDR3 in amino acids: CASSLTGGAGAFF. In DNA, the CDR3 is TGTGCCAGCAGCTTGACAGGGGGGGCGGGAGCTTTCTTT.

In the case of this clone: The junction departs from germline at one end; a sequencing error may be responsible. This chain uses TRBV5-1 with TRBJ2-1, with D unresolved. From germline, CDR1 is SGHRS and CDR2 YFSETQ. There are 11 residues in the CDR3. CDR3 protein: CASSSDNEQFF. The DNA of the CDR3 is TGCGCCAGCAGCTCCGACAATGAGCAGTTCTTC.

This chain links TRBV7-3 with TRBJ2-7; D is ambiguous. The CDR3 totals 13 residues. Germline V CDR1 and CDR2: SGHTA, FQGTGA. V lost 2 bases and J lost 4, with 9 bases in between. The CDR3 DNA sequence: TGTGCCAGCAGCTTAGTCGAAGGGTACGAGCAGTACTTC. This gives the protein CASSLVEGYEQYF. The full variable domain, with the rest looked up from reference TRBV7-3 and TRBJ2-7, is GAGVSQTPSNKVTEKGKYVELRCDPISGHTALYWYRQSLGQGPEFLIYFQGTGAADDSGLPNDRFFAVRPEGSVSTLKIQRTERGDSAVYLCASSLVEGYEQYFGPGTRLTVT.

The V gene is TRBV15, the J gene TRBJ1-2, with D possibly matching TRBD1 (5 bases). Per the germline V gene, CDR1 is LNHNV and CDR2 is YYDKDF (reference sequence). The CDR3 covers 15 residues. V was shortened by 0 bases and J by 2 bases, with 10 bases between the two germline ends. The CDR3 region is CATSRDRRDNYGYTF. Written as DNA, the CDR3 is TGTGCCACCAGCAGAGATCGTAGGGACAACTATGGCTACACCTTC.

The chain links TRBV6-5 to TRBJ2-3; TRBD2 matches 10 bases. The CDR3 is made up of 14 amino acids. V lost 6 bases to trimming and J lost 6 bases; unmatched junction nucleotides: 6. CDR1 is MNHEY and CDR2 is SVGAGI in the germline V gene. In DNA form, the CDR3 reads TGTGCCAGCAGAACCCTAGCGGGAGCCGATACGCAGTATTTT. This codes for CASRTLAGADTQYF.

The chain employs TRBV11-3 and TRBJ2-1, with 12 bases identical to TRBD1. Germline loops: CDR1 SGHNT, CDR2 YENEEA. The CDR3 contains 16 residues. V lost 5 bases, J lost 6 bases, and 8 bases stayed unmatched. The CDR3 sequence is CASSRAGTGGSNEQFF. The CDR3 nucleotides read TGTGCCAGCAGCCGAGCCGGGACAGGGGGCAGCAATGAGCAGTTCTTC.

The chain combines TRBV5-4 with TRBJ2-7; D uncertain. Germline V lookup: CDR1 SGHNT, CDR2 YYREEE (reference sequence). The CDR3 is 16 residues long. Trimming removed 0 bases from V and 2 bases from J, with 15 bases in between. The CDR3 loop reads CASSLGGGQPTYEQYF. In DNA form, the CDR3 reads TGTGCCAGCAGCTTGGGGGGTGGGCAGCCTACCTACGAGCAGTACTTC.

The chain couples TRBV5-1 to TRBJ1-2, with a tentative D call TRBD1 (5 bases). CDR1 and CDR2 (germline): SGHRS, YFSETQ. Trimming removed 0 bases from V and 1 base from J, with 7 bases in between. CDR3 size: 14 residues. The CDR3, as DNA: TGCGCCAGCAGCTTGGGTGACAGTAACTATGGCTACACCTTC. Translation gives CASSLGDSNYGYTF.

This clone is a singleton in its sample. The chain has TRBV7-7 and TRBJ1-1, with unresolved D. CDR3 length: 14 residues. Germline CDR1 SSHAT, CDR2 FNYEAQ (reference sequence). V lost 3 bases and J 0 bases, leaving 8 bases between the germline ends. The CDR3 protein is CASSLAGVNTEAFF. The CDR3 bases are TGTGCCAGCAGCTTGGCAGGAGTGAACACTGAAGCTTTCTTT.

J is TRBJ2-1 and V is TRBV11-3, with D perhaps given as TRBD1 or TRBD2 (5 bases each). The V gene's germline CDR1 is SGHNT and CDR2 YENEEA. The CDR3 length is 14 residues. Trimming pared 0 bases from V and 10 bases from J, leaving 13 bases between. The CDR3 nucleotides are TGTGCCAGCAGCTTAGAGGACGGGGCTCGGGAGCAGTTCTTC. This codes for CASSLEDGAREQFF. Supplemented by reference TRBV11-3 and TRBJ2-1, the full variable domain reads EAGVVQSPRYKIIEKKQPVAFWCNPISGHNTLYWYLQNLGQGPELLIRYENEEAVDDSQLPKDRFSAERLKGVDSTLKIQPAELGDSAVYLCASSLEDGAREQFFGPGTRLTVL.

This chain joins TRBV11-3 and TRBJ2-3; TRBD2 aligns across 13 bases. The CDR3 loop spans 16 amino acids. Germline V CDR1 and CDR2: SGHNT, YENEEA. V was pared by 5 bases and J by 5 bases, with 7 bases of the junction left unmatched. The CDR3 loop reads CASSPGLAGDLDTQYF. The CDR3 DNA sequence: TGTGCCAGCAGCCCCGGACTAGCGGGAGATTTAGATACGCAGTATTTT.

The CDR3 DNA reads TGTGCCAGCAGTTTGCAGGTTAACTATGGCTACACCTTC. Translating it yields CASSLQVNYGYTF. V and J are TRBV28 and TRBJ1-2; no firm D call. Germline-derived CDR1 and CDR2 are MDHEN and SYDVKM. This CDR3 has 13 residues. V was shortened by 3 bases and J by 1 base, with 6 bases between the two germline ends.

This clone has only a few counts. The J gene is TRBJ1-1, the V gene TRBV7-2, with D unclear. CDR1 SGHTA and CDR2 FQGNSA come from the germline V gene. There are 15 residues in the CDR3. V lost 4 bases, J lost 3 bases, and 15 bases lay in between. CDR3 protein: CASSSRPGTDTEAFF. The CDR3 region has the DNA TGTGCCAGCAGCTCAAGGCCGGGAACGGACACTGAAGCTTTCTTT.